These T cell receptor beta chains were read from a single sample in a study of cytomegalovirus exposure and HLA in healthy donors. The assay was immunoSEQ multiplex PCR, and TCRdb's table has in-frame clones only and misses some. The sample consists of around 120,000 clones, around 80% of them appearing once. The sample taken for sequencing was PBMCs. The source of these receptors is a man between 50 and 59 years old in good health and CMV-seronegative. Both conserved end residues are part of each CDR3. The order of the fields is J gene, V gene, clone size, D gene, CDR3 DNA, CDR3 protein. The D gene is left open where the match is weak. Clone size is not always given. Where it is, it says once, few, many or a class for expanded clones.

TRBJ2-1 | TRBV7-2 | . | TRBD2 | TGTGCCAGCAGCCCCCGGGGGGGAGATTTCTACAATGAGCAGTTCTTC | CASSPRGGDFYNEQFF
TRBJ2-7 | TRBV7-9 | . | . | TGTGCCAGCAGCTGGGCGGGGTCCGAGCAGTACTTC | CASSWAGSEQYF
TRBJ2-1 | TRBV30 | . | . | TGTGCCTGGACCCCCCTCAATGAGCAGTTCTTC | CAWTPLNEQFF
TRBJ2-1 | TRBV28 | . | . | TGTGCCAGCAGTCAGGGACTCACCAATGAGCAGTTCTTC | CASSQGLTNEQFF
TRBJ1-4 | TRBV7-9 | . | . | TGTGCCAGCAGCCGTTGGACAGCGGCAACTAATGAAAAACTGTTTTTT | CASSRWTAATNEKLFF
TRBJ1-2 | TRBV6-6 | . | . | TGTGCCAGCAGTAGCACCAGGGATGGCTACACCTTC | CASSSTRDGYTF
TRBJ1-1 | TRBV7-9 | . | . | TGTGCCAGCAGCTTAGACCTCGGAGCTGAAGCTTTCTTT | CASSLDLGAEAFF
TRBJ1-2 | TRBV6-6 | . | . | TGTGCCAGCAGTTACTCACAGGGAAACTATGGCTACACCTTC | CASSYSQGNYGYTF
TRBJ2-5 | TRBV5-1 | . | . | TGCGCCAGCAGCTTCGGGACAACCCCACCAGGAGAGACCCAGTACTTC | CASSFGTTPPGETQYF
TRBJ2-5 | TRBV9 | . | TRBD2 | TGTGCCAGCAGCGTGGGGGGGGAGACCCAGTACTTC | CASSVGGETQYF
TRBJ2-2 | TRBV9 | . | . | TGTGCCAGCAGCCCGCAACAGGGCACCGGGGAGCTGTTTTTT | CASSPQQGTGELFF
TRBJ2-1 | TRBV11-2 | few | TRBD1 | TGTGCCAGCAGCCCCGCCGGGACAGGGTCCAATGAGCAGTTCTTC | CASSPAGTGSNEQFF
TRBJ1-5 | TRBV2 | . | TRBD1 | TGTGCCAGCAGTAAGGGACAGGCGTTCGATCAGCCCCAGCATTTT | CASSKGQAFDQPQHF
TRBJ2-1 | TRBV28 | once | TRBD1 | TGTGCCAGCAGTTTGGGGGACAGCCCCTACAATGAGCAGTTCTTC | CASSLGDSPYNEQFF